The 10 T cell receptor beta chains below all came from one sample that was sequenced in a study of shared clonotypes between healthy human individuals. As defined, naive CD8 cells were CD45RO-negative and positively selected for CCR7, with terminally differentiated effector memory CD45RA+ cells excluded. Repertoires were generated with immunoSEQ multiplex PCR, while TCRdb's copy carries only in-frame clones and drops some. The sample lists some 2 million clones, about 95% occurring once. The sequenced sample consisted of naive CD8+ T cells sorted from blood. The receptors originated from a man between 18 and 29 years old in good health.

This clone appeared once. The chain has TRBV6-1 and TRBJ2-7; a possible D gene is TRBD1 (6 bases). With 8 bases removed from V and 4 bases from J, the gap between germline ends came to 15 bases. CDR3 size: 13 residues. CDR1 is MNHNS, CDR2 SASEGT, per germline. The CDR3 DNA reads TGTGCCAGCTCATGGACAGAAACATACGAGCAGTACTTC. It codes for CASSWTETYEQYF.

The chain employs TRBV4-1 and TRBJ2-1; D gene uncertain. Trimming took off 8 bases at V and 7 bases at J, with 21 bases between the two ends. Looked up from germline, CDR1 is MGHRA and CDR2 is YSYEKL. The CDR3 covers 15 residues. The CDR3 region has the DNA TGCGCCAGCGGCCTAAGCGCTACCGCGGCGAATGAGCAGTTCTTC. As protein: CASGLSATAANEQFF.

The chain recombines TRBV9 with TRBJ2-5; D call uncertain. CDR3 length equals 13 residues. Germline V CDR1 and CDR2: SGDLS, YYNGEE. Trimming took 0 bases from V and 7 from J, leaving 10 bases between them. The CDR3 loop is CASSVEDHGTQYF. DNA for the CDR3: TGTGCCAGCAGCGTAGAAGACCATGGGACCCAGTACTTC.

This chain links TRBV7-9 with TRBJ1-3, with D unclear. Between the trimmed V and J ends, which lost 5 bases and 8 bases, there was a span of 13 bases. The CDR3 spans 13 residues. The germline gives CDR1 SEHNR, CDR2 FQNEAQ (reference sequence). In nucleotides, the CDR3 is TGTGCCAGCAGCGGTCACAGCGGAGACACCATATATTTT. This sequence encodes CASSGHSGDTIYF.

The rearrangement links TRBV10-1 to TRBJ2-1; D unclear. Germline CDR1 is WNHNN and CDR2 is SYGVQD (reference sequence). This CDR3 comprises 15 residues. Trimming took 2 bases from V and 4 from J, leaving 12 bases between them. CDR3 in DNA: TGCGCCAGCAGTGAGAAGGAGTTCGGGTACAATGAGCAGTTCTTC. As protein: CASSEKEFGYNEQFF.

For this clone: The sample carries other DNA sequences with the same CDR3. This chain connects TRBV11-2 to TRBJ2-1, with D possibly being TRBD2 (5 bases). V lost 3 bases, J lost 10 bases, and 7 bases lay in between. The CDR3 is 11 amino acids. Germline V CDR1 and CDR2: SGHAT, FQNNGV. The CDR3, as DNA: TGTGCCAGCAGCTTCCCGGGGGAGCAGTTCTTC. It yields the protein CASSFPGEQFF.

This sequence joins TRBV6-5 and TRBJ2-1, with 8 bases fitting TRBD2. Trimming took 4 bases from V and 5 from J; bases not matched to a gene: 10. Germline V gives CDR1 MNHEY, CDR2 SVGAGI. This CDR3 is built from 16 residues. The CDR3 nucleotides read TGTGCCAGCAGTTCCCTCCCAGCGGGAGAAGACAATGAGCAGTTCTTC. It encodes CASSSLPAGEDNEQFF.

Worth noting for this clone: This sample includes further DNA sequences coding for the same CDR3. This sequence joins TRBV5-4 and TRBJ2-2; no clear D. The CDR3 has 12 residues. V shed 2 bases and J shed 5 bases, with 4 bases lying between them. The V gene's germline CDR1 is SGHNT and CDR2 YYREEE (reference sequence). The DNA for the CDR3 is TGTGCCAGCAGCTTAAAGACCGGGGAGCTGTTTTTT. This gives the protein CASSLKTGELFF. Full variable domain (outside the CDR3, taken from reference TRBV5-4 and TRBJ2-2): ETGVTQSPTHLIKTRGQQVTLRCSSQSGHNTVSWYQQALGQGPQFIFQYYREEENGRGNFPPRFSGLQFPNYSSELNVNALELDDSALYLCASSLKTGELFFGEGSRLTVL.

V usage is TRBV7-9 and J usage is TRBJ2-3; the D is unclear. V lost 5 bases and J lost 0, with 15 bases in between. Germline V lookup: CDR1 SEHNR, CDR2 FQNEAQ (reference sequence). The CDR3 is 16 residues long. The CDR3 protein is CASSTRDLVSTDTQYF. The CDR3 nucleotides are TGTGCCAGCAGCACCCGAGATCTTGTGAGCACAGATACGCAGTATTTT.

V usage is TRBV4-1 and J usage is TRBJ2-5; weak D call: TRBD2 (5 bases). Germline CDR1 MGHRA, CDR2 YSYEKL. The CDR3 is made up of 16 amino acids. Trimming removed 0 bases from V and 4 bases from J, with 15 bases in between. DNA for the CDR3: TGCGCCAGCAGCCAAGATCCAGTGGTAGCGCTAGAGACCCAGTACTTC. As protein: CASSQDPVVALETQYF.